This TCR beta chain derives from a study of immune evolution from preneoplasia to lung adenocarcinoma. Profiling relied on immunoSEQ multiplex PCR, and the TCRdb table lists in-frame clones only, not all of them. This table holds several thousand clones, roughly 83% found once. In the case of this clone: Its specificity is unknown.

The CDR3 consists of 14 residues. The germline V gene has CDR1 MNHNS and CDR2 SASEGT. V was shortened by 8 bases and J by 2 bases, with 12 bases between the two germline ends. After pathologic assessment, macro-dissection selected premalignant or tumor cells for extraction. Whole-study results and caveats: From normal lung to invasive adenocarcinoma, top clone frequencies appeared to decrease.

This sequence originates from a donor older than 65 with lung adenocarcinoma. Sequencing was done on a sample of FFPE lung adenocarcinoma in situ tissue. The genes are TRBV6-1 and TRBJ2-2; D is tentatively TRBD1 or TRBD2 (6 bases each). CDR3 nucleotides: TGTGCCAGCCGCGGGACACGAAACACCGGGGAGCTGTTTTTT. Amino acid sequence: CASRGTRNTGELFF.